The 25 T cell receptor beta chains below come from one sample, sequenced in a study of cytomegalovirus exposure and HLA in healthy donors. The PCR contained 60 Vbeta and 13 Jbeta primers. TCRdb keeps only in-frame clones here, not all; method: immunoSEQ multiplex PCR. The table has fewer than 85,000 clones, more than 75% seen once. The specimen was PBMCs. The receptors stem from a male donor in good health and CMV-seropositive.

The chain is built from TRBV7-7 and TRBJ2-5, with 11 bases aligning to TRBD1. There are 14 residues in the CDR3. From germline, CDR1 is SSHAT and CDR2 FNYEAQ (reference sequence). Trimming removed 5 bases from V and 4 bases from J; junction bases left unmatched: 3. CDR3 residues: CASSAGQGGETQYF. CDR3 DNA sequence: TGTGCCAGCAGCGCGGGACAGGGGGGAGAGACCCAGTACTTC.

The chain has TRBV29-1 and TRBJ2-7; a weak D match, TRBD2 (5 bases). Trimming cost V 6 bases and J 2 bases, with 8 bases left between them. The length of the CDR3 is 11 residues. Germline CDR1 is SQVTM and CDR2 is ANQGSEA. Here the CDR3 DNA reads TGCAGCGTCGGGGAAACCTACGAGCAGTACTTC. Translated, it gives CSVGETYEQYF.

J is TRBJ1-4 and V is TRBV15; 8 positions agree with TRBD1. The germline gives CDR1 LNHNV, CDR2 YYDKDF (reference sequence). The CDR3 runs to 15 residues. The junction had 5 bases not matched to a gene; V was cut back by 3 bases and J by 5 bases. CDR3: CATSRDRAGNEKLFF. Written as DNA, the CDR3 is TGTGCCACCAGCAGGGACAGGGCGGGGAATGAAAAACTGTTTTTT.

This chain joins TRBV6-6 and TRBJ2-7; tentatively, D is TRBD2 (7 bases). The CDR3 spans 15 residues. V was cut by 4 bases and J by 0 bases, with 13 bases left in between. Germline assignment: CDR1 MNHNY and CDR2 SVGAGI (reference sequence). CDR3 nucleotides: TGTGCCAGCAGTTGGTTAGGGGGGGGCTCCTACGAGCAGTACTTC. It encodes CASSWLGGGSYEQYF.

The chain uses TRBV6-5 and TRBJ2-3, with 7 bases identical to TRBD2. Losses at the gene ends were 7 bases for V and 6 bases for J; bases not matched to a gene: 1. Germline CDR1 and CDR2: MNHEY and SVGAGI. The CDR3 runs 11 residues. CDR3 DNA: TGTGCCAGCAAGGGAGGGGATACGCAGTATTTT. Translated: CASKGGDTQYF.

The chain combines TRBV18 with TRBJ2-7; TRBD2 agrees at 7 bases. Germline CDR1 and CDR2: KGHSH and LQKENI. Trimming cost V 6 bases and J 1 base; bases outside gene matches: 6. The CDR3 totals 14 residues. The CDR3 sequence is CASSHGGKSYEQYF. The CDR3 region has the DNA TGTGCCAGCTCCCACGGGGGGAAGTCCTACGAGCAGTACTTC.

This clone was counted once. This chain links TRBV9 with TRBJ2-1; 10 positions agree with TRBD2. Germline loops: CDR1 SGDLS, CDR2 YYNGEE. J gave up 3 bases and V 0 bases, and 0 bases lay outside the gene matches. The length of the CDR3 is 15 residues. The CDR3 DNA reads TGTGCCAGCAGCGTAGCTAGCGGGGGCTACAATGAGCAGTTCTTC. Residues: CASSVASGGYNEQFF.

The count of this clone is one. The chain joins TRBV18 to TRBJ1-5, with a weak D call TRBD1 (6 bases). The CDR3 consists of 15 residues. Trimming removed 4 bases from V and 1 base from J, with 11 bases in between. Germline CDR1 KGHSH, CDR2 LQKENI. CDR3 protein: CASSQAGGSNQPQHF. The CDR3 DNA follows: TGTGCCAGCTCACAAGCGGGGGGCAGCAATCAGCCCCAGCATTTT.

V and J are TRBV28 and TRBJ1-4; TRBD1 agrees at 8 bases. The CDR3 totals 16 residues. The J segment lost 8 bases and the V segment lost 4 bases, leaving 12 bases of the junction unmatched. Germline CDR1 and CDR2: MDHEN and SYDVKM. CDR3 in DNA: TGTGCCAGCAGTTCCAGGGGGCCCACCGCATGGGAAAAACTGTTTTTT. It yields the protein CASSSRGPTAWEKLFF.

This clone was found a few times. This sequence joins TRBV14 and TRBJ2-1; 7 bases line up with TRBD2. Germline CDR1 reads SGHDN; CDR2 reads FVKESK. CDR3 length: 14 residues. J was trimmed by 12 bases and V by 1 base; bases with no gene match: 9. The CDR3 here is CASSQVASGGGQFF. In DNA form, the CDR3 reads TGTGCCAGCAGCCAAGTAGCTAGCGGTGGGGGGCAGTTCTTC. Full variable domain (outside the CDR3, taken from reference TRBV14 and TRBJ2-1): EAGVTQFPSHSVIEKGQTVTLRCDPISGHDNLYWYRRVMGKEIKFLLHFVKESKQDESGMPNNRFLAERTGGTYSTLKVQPAELEDSGVYFCASSQVASGGGQFFGPGTRLTVL.

Here the CDR3 reads CASSLSLAGTKNIQYF. DNA of the CDR3: TGTGCCAGCAGTTTATCGTTAGCGGGGACCAAAAACATTCAGTACTTC. The chain employs TRBV27 and TRBJ2-4, with 8 nucleotides matching TRBD2. With V trimmed by 0 bases and J by 2 bases, 3 bases remained unmatched. This CDR3 spans 16 amino acids. Germline V CDR1 and CDR2: MNHEY, SMNVEV (reference sequence).

J is TRBJ2-1 and V is TRBV15; D is possibly TRBD2 (6 bases). CDR1 and CDR2 from the germline V gene are LNHNV and YYDKDF (reference sequence). V lost 1 base to trimming and J lost 7 bases, with 14 bases between them. The CDR3 runs 15 residues. CDR3 amino acids: CATSRVGTGVNEQFF. DNA for the CDR3: TGTGCCACCAGCAGAGTCGGGACGGGGGTAAATGAGCAGTTCTTC.

The rearrangement links TRBV12-5 to TRBJ2-7, with D maybe TRBD2 (6 bases). Germline values: CDR1 LGHNT, CDR2 FRNRAP. The CDR3 is 12 amino acids. V shed 7 bases and J shed 3 bases, with 10 bases lying between them. CDR3 sequence: CASESGLYEQYF. The CDR3 nucleotides are TGTGCTAGTGAGAGCGGGCTCTACGAGCAGTACTTC. Using reference TRBV12-5 and TRBJ2-7 for the parts outside the CDR3, the full variable domain is DARVTQTPRHKVTEMGQEVTMRCQPILGHNTVFWYRQTMMQGLELLAYFRNRAPLDDSGMPKDRFSAEMPDATLATLKIQPSEPRDSAVYFCASESGLYEQYFGPGTRLTVT.

The chain recombines TRBV15 with TRBJ1-1; 8 nucleotides align to TRBD1. With 3 bases clipped from V and 1 base from J, the junction kept 1 base outside the gene matches. The CDR3 consists of 14 residues. Germline CDR1 and CDR2: LNHNV and YYDKDF (reference sequence). The CDR3 nucleotides are TGTGCCACCAGCAGCGGACAGGGGAACACTGAAGCTTTCTTT. Translating gives CATSSGQGNTEAFF.

The V gene is TRBV5-1, the J gene TRBJ2-1; 10 nucleotides align to TRBD2. J lost 3 bases, V lost 5 bases, and 8 bases had no gene match. The germline V gene has CDR1 SGHRS and CDR2 YFSETQ. The CDR3 is 16 residues long. This CDR3 is CASSARPSGGYNEQFF. In DNA form, the CDR3 reads TGCGCCAGCAGTGCAAGGCCTAGCGGGGGCTACAATGAGCAGTTCTTC.

This chain links TRBV11-3 with TRBJ2-3, with a weak D call TRBD2 (5 bases). Germline-derived CDR1 and CDR2 are SGHNT and YENEEA. V was trimmed by 4 bases and J by 4 bases, leaving 9 bases between them. This CDR3 spans 13 amino acids. The CDR3 loop is CASSSERPDTQYF. The CDR3 DNA reads TGTGCCAGCAGCTCCGAGCGGCCAGATACGCAGTATTTT.

The V call is TRBV6-5, the J call TRBJ2-3; the match to TRBD1 covers 9 bases. The V gene end was trimmed by 5 bases and the J gene end by 1 base; junction bases not matched to a gene: 1. The CDR3 is 14 residues long. The germline V gene has CDR1 MNHEY and CDR2 SVGAGI. CDR3 DNA sequence: TGTGCCAGCAGTGGACAGGGGCGCACAGATACGCAGTATTTT. This encodes CASSGQGRTDTQYF.

The CDR3 DNA reads TGTGCCAGCAGCCCTCGGGGACAAGGGAACAATGAGCAGTTCTTC. It specifies CASSPRGQGNNEQFF. The rearrangement joins TRBV7-3 to TRBJ2-1, with D perhaps TRBD1 (6 bases). The CDR3 is made up of 15 amino acids. The V and J ends lost 5 bases and 5 bases respectively, with 16 bases between them. The germline gives CDR1 SGHTA, CDR2 FQGTGA. The entire variable domain, with the rest obtained from reference TRBV7-3 and TRBJ2-1, is as follows: GAGVSQTPSNKVTEKGKYVELRCDPISGHTALYWYRQSLGQGPEFLIYFQGTGAADDSGLPNDRFFAVRPEGSVSTLKIQRTERGDSAVYLCASSPRGQGNNEQFFGPGTRLTVL.

The chain combines TRBV7-6 with TRBJ1-4; 9 bases match TRBD1. The germline gives CDR1 SGHVS, CDR2 FNYEAQ. CDR3 length: 17 residues. With 1 base clipped from V and 8 bases from J, the junction kept 11 bases outside the gene matches. The CDR3 loop is CASSLDPGQGHPEKLFF. The CDR3 DNA is TGTGCCAGCAGCTTAGACCCGGGACAGGGCCACCCGGAAAAACTGTTTTTT.

V gene TRBV5-4 combines with J gene TRBJ2-5, with TRBD2 as a possible D gene (6 bases). Germline lookup yields CDR1 SGHNT and CDR2 YYREEE (reference sequence). Trimming took off 5 bases at V and 4 bases at J, with 24 bases between the two ends. This CDR3 is 17 amino acids long. Here the CDR3 reads CASSIYRPSESVETQYF. Written as DNA, the CDR3 is TGTGCCAGCAGTATCTACCGCCCTAGCGAGTCGGTAGAGACCCAGTACTTC.

The chain has TRBV10-3 and TRBJ2-7; 7 positions match TRBD2. Germline assignment: CDR1 ENHRY and CDR2 SYGVKD. The CDR3 spans 12 residues. After removal of 7 bases from V and 6 bases from J, the junction contained 6 bases not matched to a gene. In DNA form, the CDR3 reads TGTGCCATCACGGGGGGTCTGAGCGAGCAGTACTTC. This translates into CAITGGLSEQYF.

The chain has TRBV2 and TRBJ1-5; no firm D call. CDR1 SNHLY and CDR2 FYNNEI come from the germline V gene. This CDR3 comprises 14 residues. Trimming cost V 5 bases and J 0 bases, with 8 bases left between them. This chain's CDR3 is CASSPGLSNQPQHF. CDR3 DNA sequence: TGTGCCAGCAGTCCCGGACTTAGCAATCAGCCCCAGCATTTT.

The chain carries TRBV7-6 and TRBJ2-3; D is unresolved. CDR3 size: 13 residues. Germline values: CDR1 SGHVS, CDR2 FNYEAQ. V shed 0 bases and J shed 5 bases, with 6 bases lying between them. Written as DNA, the CDR3 is TGTGCCAGCAGCTTAGCGCCTATAGATACGCAGTATTTT. Protein product: CASSLAPIDTQYF.

This clone has only a few counts. The rearrangement uses TRBV5-1 and TRBJ2-6, with D possibly being TRBD2 (5 bases). Germline CDR1 reads SGHRS; CDR2 reads YFSETQ. V lost 4 bases and J lost 0, with 11 bases in between. This CDR3 has 16 residues. The CDR3 protein is CASSIGLSSGANVLTF. The CDR3 DNA follows: TGCGCCAGCAGCATTGGACTCTCCTCTGGGGCCAACGTCCTGACTTTC.

The chain uses TRBV5-1 and TRBJ2-7; 7 positions match TRBD2. The CDR3 consists of 13 residues. V was clipped by 7 bases and J by 0 bases; unmatched bases: 4. Germline assignment: CDR1 SGHRS and CDR2 YFSETQ. The CDR3: CASRGESSYEQYF. The CDR3 DNA reads TGCGCCAGCCGGGGGGAGAGCTCCTACGAGCAGTACTTC.